The next 18 T cell receptor beta chains were all read from a single sample in a study of blood T cell repertoires in COVID-19. The protocol was immunoSEQ multiplex PCR, while the TCRdb copy is restricted to in-frame clones and leaves out a portion. The profile shows roughly 250,000 clones, about 88% of them singletons. The sequenced sample was peripheral blood. Every receptor here comes from a woman aged 40 to 50 who had recovered from COVID-19.

The chain has TRBV5-4 and TRBJ2-3; D unresolved. Germline lookup yields CDR1 SGHNT and CDR2 YYREEE (reference sequence). This CDR3 comprises 11 residues. V was trimmed by 4 bases and J by 3 bases, leaving 3 bases between them. CDR3: CASSTTDTQYF. The CDR3 DNA reads as TGTGCCAGCAGCACTACAGATACGCAGTATTTT. Drawing the rest from reference TRBV5-4 and TRBJ2-3, the complete variable domain is ETGVTQSPTHLIKTRGQQVTLRCSSQSGHNTVSWYQQALGQGPQFIFQYYREEENGRGNFPPRFSGLQFPNYSSELNVNALELDDSALYLCASSTTDTQYFGPGTRLTVL.

This chain joins TRBV19 and TRBJ1-1; D not resolved. Germline-derived CDR1 and CDR2 are LNHDA and SQIVND (reference sequence). CDR3 length equals 13 residues. Between the trimmed V and J ends, which lost 5 bases and 5 bases, there was a span of 12 bases. The CDR3 DNA is TGTGCCAGTAGTCGGATATCGGGAACTGAAGCTTTCTTT. Amino acids: CASSRISGTEAFF.

V usage is TRBV12-3 or TRBV12-4 and J usage is TRBJ2-7, with D unresolved. The CDR3 runs 13 residues. Trimming removed 6 bases at V and 0 bases at J, with 9 bases between. The CDR3 loop reads CASSPRSSYEQYF. Written as DNA, the CDR3 is TGTGCCAGCAGCCCTAGGAGCTCCTACGAGCAGTACTTC.

The CDR3 DNA sequence: TGTGCCAGCAGTGAAGGACAGGGTCACCTCTATGCAACTAATGAAAAACTGTTTTTT. It yields the protein CASSEGQGHLYATNEKLFF. The chain uses TRBV6-1 and TRBJ1-4; 7 bases fit TRBD1. The junction had 11 bases not matched to a gene; V was cut back by 1 base and J by 0 bases. Germline values: CDR1 MNHNS, CDR2 SASEGT. This CDR3 comprises 19 residues.

The rearrangement uses TRBV5-8 and TRBJ1-5, with 8 bases fitting TRBD1. Trimming at V came to 4 bases and at J to 2 bases, leaving 11 bases not matched to a gene. The CDR3 extends over 17 amino acids. Germline CDR1 reads SGHTS; CDR2 reads YDEGEE. CDR3 protein: CASSPGTGLSGNQPQHF. DNA for the CDR3: TGTGCCAGCAGCCCCGGGACAGGATTAAGCGGCAATCAGCCCCAGCATTTT.

The chain combines TRBV6-5 with TRBJ1-5; D not certain. CDR3 length: 15 residues. Trimming shortened V by 6 bases and J by 0 bases, and 12 bases separated the two germline ends. Germline V gene lookup returns CDR1 MNHEY and CDR2 SVGAGI. The CDR3 coding sequence is TGTGCCAGCAGGAAGACAAGAGATAGCAATCAGCCCCAGCATTTT. Translating it yields CASRKTRDSNQPQHF.

J is TRBJ2-2 and V is TRBV19; 9 bases are a match to TRBD2. V lost 5 bases, J lost 0 bases, and 10 bases stayed unmatched. Germline V gene sequence: CDR1 LNHDA, CDR2 SQIVND (reference sequence). The CDR3 contains 18 residues. Written as DNA, the CDR3 is TGTGCCAGTAGTCCGATCGCAGCGGGGGGCGCGAACACCGGGGAGCTGTTTTTT. Translating gives CASSPIAAGGANTGELFF.

This sequence joins TRBV11-1 and TRBJ2-7, with a tentative D call TRBD1 (7 bases). V gave up 5 bases and J gave up 6 bases, with 14 bases separating them. The V gene's germline CDR1 is SGHAT and CDR2 FQDESV (reference sequence). The CDR3 spans 13 residues. The CDR3 sequence is CASSRQGGGEQYF. The CDR3 DNA reads as TGTGCCAGCAGCCGACAGGGAGGCGGCGAGCAGTACTTC. Supplemented by reference TRBV11-1 and TRBJ2-7, the full variable domain reads EAEVAQSPRYKITEKSQAVAFWCDPISGHATLYWYRQILGQGPELLVQFQDESVVDDSQLPKDRFSAERLKGVDSTLKIQPAELGDSAMYLCASSRQGGGEQYFGPGTRLTVT.

The rearrangement links TRBV14 to TRBJ2-3; TRBD1 matches 7 bases. The V gene's germline CDR1 is SGHDN and CDR2 FVKESK. This CDR3 region has 17 residues. J lost 3 bases, V lost 4 bases, and 13 bases had no gene match. The CDR3 protein is CASSPVCQGQPTDTQYF. Written as DNA, the CDR3 is TGTGCCAGCAGCCCAGTTTGTCAGGGACAGCCGACAGATACGCAGTATTTT.

This clone showed up just once. V usage is TRBV5-1 and J usage is TRBJ1-6; D is unresolved. The CDR3 totals 17 residues. Per the germline V gene, CDR1 is SGHRS and CDR2 is YFSETQ. The V end was cut by 0 bases, the J end by 7 bases, with 17 bases between. CDR3 bases: TGCGCCAGCAGCTTGGCCGTGGCCTCCTTCGGGAATTCACCCCTCCACTTT. This codes for CASSLAVASFGNSPLHF.

V usage is TRBV9 and J usage is TRBJ2-5; 9 nucleotides line up with TRBD1. The CDR3 loop spans 15 amino acids. Germline V CDR1 and CDR2: SGDLS, YYNGEE. The V and J ends lost 4 bases and 4 bases, in that order; junction bases with no gene match: 8. CDR3 nucleotide sequence: TGTGCCAGCAGCAGAACCGGGACAGGGAGAGAGACCCAGTACTTC. It encodes CASSRTGTGRETQYF.

The genes are TRBV29-1 and TRBJ1-6, with 11 bases matching TRBD1. V lost 8 bases, J lost 8 bases, and 5 bases stayed unmatched. CDR3 length: 13 amino acids. From germline, CDR1 is SQVTM and CDR2 ANQGSEA. CDR3 nucleotides: TGCAGCACCCGGGACAGGGGGGATTCACCCCTCCACTTT. Translation gives CSTRDRGDSPLHF.

The V call is TRBV28, the J call TRBJ2-4; D possibly corresponds to TRBD2 (5 bases). Trimming cost V 3 bases and J 3 bases, with 9 bases left between them. This CDR3 is 14 amino acids long. Germline CDR1 MDHEN, CDR2 SYDVKM. Written as DNA, the CDR3 is TGTGCCAGCAGTTTCCGGGGAGTCAAAAACATTCAGTACTTC. The encoded protein is CASSFRGVKNIQYF.

This rearrangement joins TRBV12-3 or TRBV12-4 to TRBJ1-2; no definite D call. Trimming pared 3 bases from V and 2 bases from J, leaving 4 bases between. The CDR3 runs to 12 residues. This CDR3 reads CASSFGNYGYTF. The CDR3 coding sequence is TGTGCCAGCAGTTTCGGGAACTATGGCTACACCTTC.

As DNA, the CDR3 is TGTGCCAGCAGTTACGGTTTGGGGCTCGCCATCTCTGGAAACACCATATATTTT. Translated, it gives CASSYGLGLAISGNTIYF. The gene calls are TRBV6-2 or TRBV6-3 and TRBJ1-3, with D tentatively TRBD1 (5 bases). V dropped 2 bases and J dropped 0 bases, with 17 bases sitting between them. Germline V gives CDR1 MNHEY, CDR2 SVGEGT. The CDR3 covers 18 residues.

The CDR3 here is CASSFDRSVSGSLHF. CDR3 bases: TGTGCCAGCAGTTTTGACCGCAGCGTTTCGGGGTCCCTCCACTTT. The chain is built from TRBV27 and TRBJ1-6; unclear D gene. Germline-derived CDR1 and CDR2 are MNHEY and SMNVEV (reference sequence). The CDR3 runs 15 residues. V shed 3 bases and J shed 14 bases, with 20 bases lying between them.

The chain couples TRBV12-3 or TRBV12-4 to TRBJ1-2; tentatively, D is TRBD1 (5 bases). V lost 1 base and J 8 bases, leaving 8 bases between the germline ends. This CDR3 region has 12 residues. CDR3 residues: CASSLEGRGYTF. The CDR3 DNA reads TGTGCCAGCAGTTTAGAGGGGCGAGGCTACACCTTC.

V and J are TRBV19 and TRBJ2-3, with 8 bases matching TRBD2. Germline V CDR1 and CDR2: LNHDA, SQIVND (reference sequence). V trimming: 2 bases; J trimming: 0 bases; junction bases outside the gene matches: 7. CDR3 length equals 17 residues. The DNA for the CDR3 is TGTGCCAGTAGTATATCTTTCGCGGGAGGTAGCACAGATACGCAGTATTTT. Encoded protein: CASSISFAGGSTDTQYF.